This TCR beta chain originates from a study of T cell repertoires in cytomegalovirus infection (dated by TCRdb to between 2018 and 2020). As for the study more broadly: The HLA type of each donor mattered for the analysis, because public TCR beta signatures pointed to carriage of CMV infection along with the matching HLA type. Paper-wide results and their limitations: Cumulative frequency of public TCR beta family members discriminated carriers of CMV infection plus the relevant HLA type in this cohort and an independent approximately 360-donor cohort. The ex vivo response was dominated by HLA-C-restricted CMV-specific TCR beta clonotypes, which also provided the single most frequent clonotype in two of eight donors.

These reads were obtained on an Illumina HiSeq 1500. Through fastp at Q25 and MiXCR, TCRdb rebuilt clones from the public reads, retaining in-frame beta chains. Entries that share a CDR3 protein sequence are merged under the most common genes and DNA. The sample has fewer than 550,000 distinct CDR3 sequences on record, approximately 31% of them singletons. Approximately 13% of the sample rests with the top ten. CDR1 and CDR2 were assigned from the germline V gene as SGHTA and FQGNSA. Inclusive of the bounding cysteine and phenylalanine, the CDR3 is 14 residues long. Solely the CDR3 DNA is kept, with 42 bases framed from the first base. Trimming costs V 4 bases and J 5 bases, and their ends lie 14 bases apart. This clonotype was seen a few times. No antigen is known for it. No quality values exist for individual bases; no much larger clone is one base distant.

The sequencing input was PBMCs. The sequence links TRBV7-2 to TRBJ1-1; matching of 6 bases hints at TRBD1 as the D gene. The source of this sequence is a human donor in good health (CMV status not recorded). Some clones in this sample may be carry-over from other donors' samples. The CDR3 amino acid sequence is: CASSYREGGTEAFF. The nucleotide sequence is given as TGTGCCAGCAGCTACAGGGAGGGAGGGACTGAAGCTTTCTTT.